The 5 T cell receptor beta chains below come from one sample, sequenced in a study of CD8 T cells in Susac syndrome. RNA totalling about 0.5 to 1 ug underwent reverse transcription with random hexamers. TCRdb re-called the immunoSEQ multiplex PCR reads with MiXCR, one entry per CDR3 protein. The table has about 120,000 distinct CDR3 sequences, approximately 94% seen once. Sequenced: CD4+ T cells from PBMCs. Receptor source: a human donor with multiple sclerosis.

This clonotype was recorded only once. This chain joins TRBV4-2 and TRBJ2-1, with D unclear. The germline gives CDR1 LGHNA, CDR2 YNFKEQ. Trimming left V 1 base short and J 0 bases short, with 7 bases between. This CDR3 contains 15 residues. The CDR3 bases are TGTGCCAGCAGCCAAGGCTTTAGCTCCTACAATGAGCAGTTCTTC. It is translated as CASSQGFSSYNEQFF.

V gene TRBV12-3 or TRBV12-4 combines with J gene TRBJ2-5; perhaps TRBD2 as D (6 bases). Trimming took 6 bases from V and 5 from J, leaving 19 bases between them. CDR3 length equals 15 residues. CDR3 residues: CASSWTRAGGETQYF. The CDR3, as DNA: TGTGCCAGCAGCTGGACTCGAGCGGGTGGGGAGACCCAGTACTTC.

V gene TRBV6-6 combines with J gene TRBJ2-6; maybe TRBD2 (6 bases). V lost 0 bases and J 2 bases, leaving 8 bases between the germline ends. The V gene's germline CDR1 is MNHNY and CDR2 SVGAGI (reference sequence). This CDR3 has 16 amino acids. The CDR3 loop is CASSYSGEAGANVLTF. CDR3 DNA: TGTGCCAGCAGTTACTCTGGGGAGGCTGGGGCCAACGTCCTGACTTTC.

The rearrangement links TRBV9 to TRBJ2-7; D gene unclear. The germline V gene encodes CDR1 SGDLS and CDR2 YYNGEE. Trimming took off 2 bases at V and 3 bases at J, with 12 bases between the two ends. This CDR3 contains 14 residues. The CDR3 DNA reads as TGTGCCAGCAGCGTTGAACCGAATCACTACGAGCAGTACTTC. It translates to CASSVEPNHYEQYF.

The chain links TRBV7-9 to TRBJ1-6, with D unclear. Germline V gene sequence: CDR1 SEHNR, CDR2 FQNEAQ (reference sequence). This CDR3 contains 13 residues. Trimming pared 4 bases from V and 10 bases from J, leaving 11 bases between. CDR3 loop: CASSSRDLSPLHF. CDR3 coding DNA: TGTGCCAGCAGCTCCCGGGATCTGTCACCCCTCCACTTT.